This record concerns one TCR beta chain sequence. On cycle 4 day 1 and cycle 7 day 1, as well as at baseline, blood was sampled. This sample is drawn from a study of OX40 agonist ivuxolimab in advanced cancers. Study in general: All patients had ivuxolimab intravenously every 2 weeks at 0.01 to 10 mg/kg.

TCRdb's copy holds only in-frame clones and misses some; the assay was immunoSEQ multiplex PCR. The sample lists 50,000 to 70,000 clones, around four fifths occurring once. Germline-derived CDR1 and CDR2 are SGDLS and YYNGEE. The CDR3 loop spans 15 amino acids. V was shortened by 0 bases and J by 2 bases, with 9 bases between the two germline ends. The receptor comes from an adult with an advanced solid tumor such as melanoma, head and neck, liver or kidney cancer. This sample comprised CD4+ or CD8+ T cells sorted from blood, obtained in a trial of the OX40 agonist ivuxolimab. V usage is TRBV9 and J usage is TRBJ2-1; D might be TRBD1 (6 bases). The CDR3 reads CASSVGQDTYNEQFF. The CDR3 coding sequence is TGTGCCAGCAGCGTAGGACAGGATACCTACAATGAGCAGTTCTTC.